Listed here are 17 T cell receptor beta chains from one sample, sequenced in a study of blood T cell repertoires in COVID-19. Data came from immunoSEQ multiplex PCR; TCRdb stores just in-frame clones and leaves some out. The repertoire holds roughly 100,000 clones, around 86% seen once, with around 4% in the top ten. The specimen sequenced was peripheral blood. Receptor source: a man aged 50-60 years with acute or convalescent COVID-19.

The J gene is TRBJ2-3, the V gene TRBV5-1; the match to TRBD2 covers 10 bases. The V and J ends lost 0 bases and 10 bases, in that order; junction bases with no gene match: 8. This CDR3 spans 15 amino acids. Germline CDR1 and CDR2: SGHRS and YFSETQ. The CDR3 protein is CASSLDGQREGSQYF. For the CDR3, the DNA is TGCGCCAGCAGCTTGGATGGCCAGCGGGAGGGTTCGCAGTATTTT.

CDR3 DNA sequence: TGCGCCAGCAGCAACACATCCTCCTACGAGCAGTACTTC. Its protein product is CASSNTSSYEQYF. This rearrangement joins TRBV5-1 to TRBJ2-7; D unclear. The germline V gene has CDR1 SGHRS and CDR2 YFSETQ. The CDR3 length is 13 residues. With 4 bases removed from V and 0 bases from J, the gap between germline ends came to 8 bases.

About this clone: This CDR3 fails to terminate in the conserved phenylalanine or tryptophan, so it likely reflects a read error. No DNA is shown, since the ends of the CDR3 on it are uncertain; the CDR3 is the one TCRdb lists. The rearrangement links TRBV12-3 or TRBV12-4 to TRBJ1-1. The CDR3 totals 13 residues, both ends included. CDR3 amino acids: CASSLLEVEAAAV.

The chain employs TRBV18 and TRBJ2-3; no reliable D call. The CDR3 has 16 residues. V dropped 2 bases and J dropped 1 base, with 13 bases sitting between them. The germline gives CDR1 KGHSH, CDR2 LQKENI. The CDR3, as DNA: TGTGCCAGCTCACCATATCAGGTTGGGCGCACAGATACGCAGTATTTT. The encoded protein is CASSPYQVGRTDTQYF. The variable domain in full, completed from reference TRBV18 and TRBJ2-3, reads NAGVMQNPRHLVRRRGQEARLRCSPMKGHSHVYWYRQLPEEGLKFMVYLQKENIIDESGMPKERFSAEFPKEGPSILRIQQVVRGDSAAYFCASSPYQVGRTDTQYFGPGTRLTVL.

The chain couples TRBV24-1 to TRBJ2-3, with a possible D match to TRBD1 (6 bases). V lost 9 bases, J lost 4 bases, and 10 bases lay in between. In germline, CDR1 is KGHDR, CDR2 SFDVKD. CDR3 length equals 12 residues. CDR3 sequence reads: CATSGAADTQYF. The DNA for the CDR3 is TGTGCCACCTCAGGGGCTGCAGATACGCAGTATTTT.

The chain combines TRBV4-1 with TRBJ2-2; weak D call: TRBD1 (6 bases). V was cut by 0 bases and J by 6 bases, with 17 bases left in between. Germline V CDR1 and CDR2: MGHRA, YSYEKL. This CDR3 is 17 amino acids long. CDR3 residues: CASSQDVTQGIAGELFF. CDR3 coding DNA: TGCGCCAGCAGCCAAGATGTCACACAGGGAATCGCCGGGGAGCTGTTTTTT.

The chain has TRBV4-1 and TRBJ2-3; 9 bases agree with TRBD1. Losses at the gene ends were 4 bases for V and 3 bases for J; bases not matched to a gene: 8. This CDR3 is built from 16 residues. Per the germline V gene, CDR1 is MGHRA and CDR2 is YSYEKL. The CDR3: CASSPGTGFGTDTQYF. In nucleotides, the CDR3 is TGCGCCAGCAGCCCCGGGACAGGGTTTGGAACAGATACGCAGTATTTT.

The chain has TRBV19 and TRBJ1-1; TRBD1 matches 9 bases. Per germline, CDR1 LNHDA and CDR2 SQIVND (reference sequence). CDR3 size: 14 residues. V lost 4 bases and J lost 1; bases outside the gene matches: 1. CDR3 nucleotide sequence: TGTGCCAGTAGTAGACAGGGGGGGAACACTGAAGCTTTCTTT. Translation: CASSRQGGNTEAFF.

The rearrangement joins TRBV5-1 to TRBJ2-6, with D possibly being TRBD2 (5 bases). Germline values: CDR1 SGHRS, CDR2 YFSETQ. The CDR3 runs 17 residues. V lost 2 bases, J lost 0 bases, and 12 bases lay in between. This chain's CDR3 is CASSLAVTRSGANVLTF. As DNA, the CDR3 is TGCGCCAGCAGCTTAGCGGTCACTCGCTCTGGGGCCAACGTCCTGACTTTC.

The chain couples TRBV9 to TRBJ2-1, with 11 bases lining up with TRBD2. This CDR3 is built from 15 residues. V shed 3 bases, J shed 9 bases, and the junction held 8 bases outside the gene matches. From germline, CDR1 is SGDLS and CDR2 YYNGEE. DNA of the CDR3: TGTGCCAGCAGCGAGATAGCGGGAGGGAGTGGTGAGCAGTTCTTC. This gives the protein CASSEIAGGSGEQFF. Full variable domain (remainder filled in from reference TRBV9 and TRBJ2-1): DSGVTQTPKHLITATGQRVTLRCSPRSGDLSVYWYQQSLDQGLQFLIQYYNGEERAKGNILERFSAQQFPDLHSELNLSSLELGDSALYFCASSEIAGGSGEQFFGPGTRLTVL.

V is TRBV19 and J is TRBJ2-1; D might be TRBD1 (6 bases). The CDR3 is made up of 15 amino acids. The V gene lost 4 bases and the J gene lost 2 bases, with 12 bases spanning the gap. From germline, CDR1 is LNHDA and CDR2 SQIVND (reference sequence). CDR3: CASSKLQGPYNEQFF. The CDR3 DNA is TGTGCCAGTAGTAAGCTACAGGGCCCCTACAATGAGCAGTTCTTC.

This clone was seen a few times. This rearrangement joins TRBV2 to TRBJ2-5; 10 bases align to TRBD1. Germline CDR1 is SNHLY and CDR2 is FYNNEI. The CDR3 is made up of 11 amino acids. Trimming at V came to 6 bases and at J to 13 bases, leaving 5 bases not matched to a gene. The CDR3 reads CASRTGGYGYF. As DNA, the CDR3 is TGTGCCAGCAGGACAGGGGGCTATGGGTACTTC.

This chain joins TRBV28 and TRBJ2-7; D remains unclear. V was pared by 7 bases and J by 3 bases, with 7 bases between. The CDR3 spans 11 residues. Per germline, CDR1 MDHEN and CDR2 SYDVKM. The CDR3 DNA is TGTGCCAGCACCACGAGCTACGAGCAGTACTTC. Its protein product is CASTTSYEQYF.

The DNA of the CDR3 is TGTGCCAGCAGCCAAGATCCTTCTGGAAACACCATATATTTT. Translated, it gives CASSQDPSGNTIYF. This sequence joins TRBV14 and TRBJ1-3; D is unresolved. The CDR3 spans 14 residues. Germline loops: CDR1 SGHDN, CDR2 FVKESK. V was shortened by 0 bases and J by 1 base, with 4 bases between the two germline ends.

V usage is TRBV6-1 and J usage is TRBJ1-6; D not certain. In germline, CDR1 is MNHNS, CDR2 SASEGT. Trimming cost V 3 bases and J 3 bases, with 6 bases left between them. This CDR3 has 14 amino acids. CDR3 DNA sequence: TGTGCCAGCAGTGAGGCCCACTATAATTCACCCCTCCACTTT. Amino acid sequence: CASSEAHYNSPLHF.

V and J are TRBV3-1 (or the pseudogene TRBV3-2) and TRBJ1-2; the D gene is possibly TRBD1 (5 bases). Trimming cost V 0 bases and J 7 bases, with 12 bases left between them. This CDR3 region has 14 residues. Germline CDR1 reads LGHDT; CDR2 reads YNNKEL (reference sequence). CDR3 coding DNA: TGTGCCAGCAGCCAAGACGGGGGGAGGAGTGGCTACACCTTC. Encoded protein: CASSQDGGRSGYTF.

The chain joins TRBV29-1 to TRBJ2-7; 7 bases match TRBD1. The length of the CDR3 is 15 residues. The ends lost 1 base at V and 3 bases at J; junction bases unmatched: 9. Germline V gene lookup returns CDR1 SQVTM and CDR2 ANQGSEA. CDR3 nucleotides: TGCAGCGTTGAAGGCCCCCGGGACAGTCGCTACGAGCAGTACTTC. As protein: CSVEGPRDSRYEQYF.